This TCR beta chain derives from a study of blood T cell repertoires in COVID-19. For the study at large: COVID-19 samples from acute and convalescent phases originated in the United States, Italy and Spain. PBMCs, B-cell-depleted T cells, or T cells provided the cDNA or gDNA that made up the material.

Per the original data handling: Estimates of nucleated cell counts were drawn from the amplification of reference gene primers. TCRdb's table, derived via immunoSEQ multiplex PCR, lists solely in-frame clones and lacks some. V and J calls and clone size are given by that table; D and trimming were obtained from the DNA. The sample yields roughly 350,000 clones, roughly 88% seen once. Germline V gives CDR1 SGHNT, CDR2 YYREEE (reference sequence). Trimming took 0 bases from V and 2 from J; bases not matched to a gene: 4. There are 15 residues in the CDR3. The sequenced sample was peripheral blood. This clonotype was obtained from a woman aged 45-65 years with active or convalescent COVID-19. The chain joins TRBV5-4 to TRBJ2-7; TRBD2 aligns across 8 bases. The CDR3 DNA reads as TGTGCCAGCAGCTTGGGAGCGGGGGAAACCTACGAGCAGTACTTC. Protein sequence: CASSLGAGETYEQYF.